One sample yielded the 27 T cell receptor beta chains listed below, sequenced in a study of T-cell reconstitution after alpha-beta-depleted transplantation in children. The TCRbeta library was prepared with unique molecular identifiers. TCRdb reanalysed the PCR reads using MiXCR and keeps one entry per CDR3 protein. The sample carries 77,000 or so distinct CDR3 sequences, around a sixth recorded once. The sequencing used PBMCs, mostly from graft donor cells, collected 360 days after TCRalphabeta/CD19-depleted stem cell transplant. The receptors originated from a male patient aged 2-9 years who had a stem cell transplant for acute lymphoblastic leukemia, so the T cells may come from the graft donor.

This clonotype was found a few times. The genes are TRBV5-1 and TRBJ1-4; 7 bases fit TRBD1. V shed 6 bases, J shed 8 bases, and the junction held 7 bases outside the gene matches. The CDR3 totals 13 residues. CDR1 is SGHRS, CDR2 YFSETQ, per germline. The CDR3 region has the DNA TGCGCCAGCACCAGGGGGATTCGGGAAAAACTGTTTTTT. This sequence encodes CASTRGIREKLFF.

The chain joins TRBV4-1 to TRBJ2-5; D is perhaps TRBD1 or TRBD2 (5 bases each). V was shortened by 2 bases and J by 5 bases, with 27 bases between the two germline ends. The germline CDR1 and CDR2 sequences are MGHRA and YSYEKL. The CDR3 runs 19 residues. The DNA of the CDR3 is TGCGCCAGCAGCCAAAGAGGTCCGGGGCAGGGAAAGGAAAGGGAGACCCAGTACTTC. Encoded protein: CASSQRGPGQGKERETQYF.

Written as DNA, the CDR3 is TGTGCCAGCAGCTTAGGGACAGCGGCTTACGAGCAGTACTTC. It yields the protein CASSLGTAAYEQYF. The chain is built from TRBV7-2 and TRBJ2-7; D might be TRBD1 (6 bases). The CDR3 runs 14 residues. Germline V gene lookup returns CDR1 SGHTA and CDR2 FQGNSA. Trimming cost V 1 base and J 4 bases, with 11 bases left between them.

This clonotype was detected only a few times. The rearrangement uses TRBV12-3 or TRBV12-4 and TRBJ2-4, with 7 positions matching TRBD1. This CDR3 is 15 amino acids long. V shed 9 bases and J 10 bases; nucleotides not matched to a gene: 18. In nucleotides, the CDR3 is TGTGCCAGTGAATCTTTCCGGGACAGCTCTAGGATTCAGTACTTC. The encoded protein is CASESFRDSSRIQYF.

This clonotype was recorded at least ten times. V gene TRBV20-1 combines with J gene TRBJ2-7, with 8 bases lining up with TRBD1. CDR3 size: 14 residues. Germline CDR1 and CDR2: DFQATT and SNEGSKA (reference sequence). Losses at the gene ends were 2 bases for V and 6 bases for J; bases not matched to a gene: 9. In DNA form, the CDR3 reads TGCAGTGCTAGAAGGGGACAGGTCAAAGTCGAGCAGTACTTC. Its protein is CSARRGQVKVEQYF.

V usage is TRBV2 and J usage is TRBJ1-4; the D gene is possibly TRBD1 (6 bases). The CDR3 contains 13 residues. Germline V CDR1 and CDR2: SNHLY, FYNNEI. The ends were cut back, 8 bases at V and 8 bases at J, with 15 bases in the middle. In nucleotides, the CDR3 is TGTGCCAGCCGGGACAAGGGAAGCGAAAAACTGTTTTTT. It encodes CASRDKGSEKLFF.

The chain links TRBV29-1 to TRBJ1-3, with TRBD1 as a possible D gene (6 bases). Between the trimmed V and J ends, which lost 4 bases and 7 bases, there was a span of 14 bases. CDR3 length: 13 residues. Looked up from germline, CDR1 is SQVTM and CDR2 is ANQGSEA. The CDR3 loop reads CSVGVAGANTIYF. The CDR3 region has the DNA TGCAGCGTTGGGGTTGCGGGGGCTAACACCATATATTTT.

This clonotype came up a few times. V usage is TRBV12-3 or TRBV12-4 and J usage is TRBJ1-1, with D perhaps matching TRBD1 (6 bases). The CDR3 runs to 13 residues. The ends were cut back, 4 bases at V and 4 bases at J, with 10 bases in the middle. CDR3 amino acids: CASSSGGRTEAFF. CDR3 DNA: TGTGCCAGCAGTTCCGGGGGGCGCACTGAAGCTTTCTTT.

This clonotype was counted only a few times. V and J are TRBV20-1 and TRBJ2-1, with D tentatively TRBD2 (5 bases). Germline loops: CDR1 DFQATT, CDR2 SNEGSKA (reference sequence). CDR3 length: 12 residues. V was cut by 3 bases and J by 2 bases, with 5 bases left in between. The CDR3, as DNA: TGCAGTGCTAGCGGGACCTACAATGAGCAGTTCTTC. It encodes CSASGTYNEQFF.

The chain links TRBV29-1 to TRBJ2-7, with 10 bases identical to TRBD2. From germline, CDR1 is SQVTM and CDR2 ANQGSEA. The CDR3 runs to 14 residues. Trimming at V came to 7 bases and at J to 2 bases, leaving 8 bases not matched to a gene. Here the CDR3 DNA reads TGCAGCGCCCGGACTAGCGGTTCCACCTACGAGCAGTACTTC. Translation: CSARTSGSTYEQYF.

This chain uses TRBV15 with TRBJ2-7, with 8 bases that match TRBD1. The CDR3 is 14 residues long. CDR1 is LNHNV, CDR2 YYDKDF, per germline (reference sequence). Trimming took 4 bases from V and 2 from J; bases not matched to a gene: 4. DNA for the CDR3: TGTGCCACCAGCAAAGGACAGGGAACCTACGAGCAGTACTTC. As protein: CATSKGQGTYEQYF. The full variable domain, completed using reference TRBV15 and TRBJ2-7, is DAMVIQNPRYQVTQFGKPVTLSCSQTLNHNVMYWYQQKSSQAPKLLFHYYDKDFNNEADTPDNFQSRRPNTSFCFLDIRSPGLGDTAMYLCATSKGQGTYEQYFGPGTRLTVT.

This clonotype was observed a few times. The chain uses TRBV5-1 and TRBJ2-2; 11 bases are shared with TRBD2. The CDR3 runs to 16 residues. The ends lost 1 base at V and 5 bases at J; junction bases unmatched: 4. CDR1 SGHRS and CDR2 YFSETQ come from the germline V gene. This CDR3 is CASSLQLAGVTGELFF. The CDR3 DNA is TGCGCCAGCAGCTTGCAACTAGCGGGAGTAACCGGGGAGCTGTTTTTT.

This clonotype has more than one count but fewer than ten. This chain uses TRBV10-1 with TRBJ2-1; unclear D gene. The CDR3 loop spans 13 amino acids. V was pared by 2 bases and J by 2 bases, with 4 bases between. CDR1 and CDR2 from the germline V gene are WNHNN and SYGVQD (reference sequence). The CDR3 DNA follows: TGCGCCAGCAGTGAGGGACCCTACAATGAGCAGTTCTTC. Amino acids: CASSEGPYNEQFF.

The chain combines TRBV12-3 or TRBV12-4 with TRBJ1-1; D not resolved. V lost 2 bases and J lost 7, with 5 bases in between. The CDR3 contains 11 residues. This chain's CDR3 is CASSLSGEAFF. Here the CDR3 DNA reads TGTGCCAGCAGTTTAAGTGGTGAAGCTTTCTTT.

This clonotype was observed at least ten times. This chain links TRBV12-3 or TRBV12-4 with TRBJ2-7, with TRBD1 identical over 8 bases. Trimming took 4 bases from V and 7 from J; bases not matched to a gene: 12. The CDR3 extends over 15 amino acids. The CDR3 is CASSYTGTGSREQYF. CDR3 DNA: TGTGCCAGCAGTTACACCGGGACAGGCTCGCGGGAGCAGTACTTC.

This clonotype was detected only a few times. The CDR3 nucleotides are TGTGCCAGCAGCCAAGATCCCCCTGGACTAGCGGGTATAAACACCGGGGAGCTGTTTTTT. It codes for CASSQDPPGLAGINTGELFF. This rearrangement joins TRBV4-2 to TRBJ2-2, with 11 nucleotides matching TRBD2. The V segment lost 0 bases and the J segment 2 bases; nucleotides outside the gene matches: 11. Per the germline V gene, CDR1 is LGHNA and CDR2 is YNFKEQ. This CDR3 has 20 residues.

This clonotype was seen more than once but under ten times. The chain is built from TRBV21-1 and TRBJ2-1; whether TRBD1, the table's D call, matches the DNA was not checked. TRBV21-1 is an annotated pseudogene. This CDR3 comprises 16 residues. Here the CDR3 reads CASSKVSGARYNEQFF. Here the CDR3 DNA reads TGTGCCAGCAGCAAAGTGTCCGGGGCCCGTTACAATGAGCAGTTCTTC.

This clonotype was counted only a few times. The V call is TRBV4-2, the J call TRBJ2-5, with D uncertain. The CDR3 runs to 16 residues. Germline V gene lookup returns CDR1 LGHNA and CDR2 YNFKEQ. The V end lost 1 base, the J end lost 5 bases, and 17 bases lay between the germline ends. CDR3 sequence (DNA): TGTGCCAGCAGCCAAGTGGCCCAGGCCCGATCGGAGACCCAGTACTTC. Its protein product is CASSQVAQARSETQYF.

This clonotype was seen once. The V and J genes are TRBV12-3 or TRBV12-4 and TRBJ2-7; 7 bases are a match to TRBD1. V lost 5 bases and J lost 4; bases outside the gene matches: 5. The CDR3 is made up of 13 amino acids. Written as DNA, the CDR3 is TGTGCCAGCAGTCGGGACAGATTTTACGAGCAGTACTTC. It codes for CASSRDRFYEQYF.

This clonotype was seen at least ten times. V is TRBV5-1 and J is TRBJ2-7; D gene ambiguous. CDR3 length: 12 amino acids. Looked up from germline, CDR1 is SGHRS and CDR2 is YFSETQ. V lost 1 base and J lost 0, with 2 bases in between. CDR3 region: CASSLPSYEQYF. The DNA for the CDR3 is TGCGCCAGCAGCTTGCCCTCCTACGAGCAGTACTTC.

This clonotype has ten or more counts. The genes are TRBV7-9 and TRBJ2-1; possibly TRBD2 for D (5 bases). The CDR3 has 17 amino acids. With 5 bases removed from V and 0 bases from J, the gap between germline ends came to 17 bases. The V gene's germline CDR1 is SEHNR and CDR2 FQNEAQ (reference sequence). In nucleotides, the CDR3 is TGTGCCAGCAGCGCGACCCGACTAACCCTCTCCTACAATGAGCAGTTCTTC. Translation: CASSATRLTLSYNEQFF.

This chain joins TRBV11-3 and TRBJ1-1; D may be TRBD1 (5 bases). V was pared by 5 bases and J by 1 base, with 11 bases between. The CDR3 contains 14 residues. Germline V gene lookup returns CDR1 SGHNT and CDR2 YENEEA. The CDR3 reads CASSPRGGNTEAFF. The CDR3 coding sequence is TGTGCCAGCAGCCCTAGGGGAGGGAACACTGAAGCTTTCTTT.

J is TRBJ2-7 and V is TRBV20-1; D perhaps matches TRBD2 (5 bases). The CDR3 spans 19 residues. CDR1 and CDR2 (germline): DFQATT, SNEGSKA (reference sequence). CDR3 residues: CRGKTPGNKESTWGYEQYF. The DNA for the CDR3 is TGCAGGGGTAAGACTCCGGGAAACAAAGAGTCAACATGGGGCTACGAGCAGTACTTC.

The rearrangement joins TRBV6-2 or TRBV6-3 to TRBJ2-1, with 9 positions matching TRBD2. The CDR3 loop spans 14 amino acids. The J segment lost 4 bases and the V segment lost 6 bases, leaving 4 bases of the junction unmatched. Germline V gene sequence: CDR1 MNHEY, CDR2 SVGEGT. This CDR3 is CASRSSGRYNEQFF. The CDR3 DNA is TGTGCCAGCAGGTCCAGCGGGAGGTACAATGAGCAGTTCTTC.

This clonotype showed up just a few times. Here the CDR3 reads CASSQLWPRRSYEQYF. The CDR3 DNA reads as TGCGCCAGCAGCCAATTGTGGCCCCGGAGGTCCTACGAGCAGTACTTC. This chain links TRBV4-1 with TRBJ2-7; the D gene is possibly TRBD2 (5 bases). The germline gives CDR1 MGHRA, CDR2 YSYEKL. V was cut by 2 bases and J by 1 base, with 15 bases left in between. The CDR3 covers 16 residues.

The chain combines TRBV11-2 with TRBJ2-5; TRBD1 matches 9 bases. Trimming removed 5 bases from V and 4 bases from J; junction bases left unmatched: 5. CDR3 length: 14 amino acids. From germline, CDR1 is SGHAT and CDR2 FQNNGV. Written as DNA, the CDR3 is TGTGCCAGCAGCAACCGGGACAGGGCAGAGACCCAGTACTTC. It encodes CASSNRDRAETQYF.

This clonotype appeared a few times. The chain joins TRBV5-1 to TRBJ2-1; D not resolved. The germline CDR1 and CDR2 sequences are SGHRS and YFSETQ. There are 15 residues in the CDR3. V was trimmed by 5 bases and J by 0 bases, leaving 12 bases between them. Here the CDR3 DNA reads TGCGCCAGCAGTAGTAGTGGGAACTCCTACAATGAGCAGTTCTTC. This codes for CASSSSGNSYNEQFF.